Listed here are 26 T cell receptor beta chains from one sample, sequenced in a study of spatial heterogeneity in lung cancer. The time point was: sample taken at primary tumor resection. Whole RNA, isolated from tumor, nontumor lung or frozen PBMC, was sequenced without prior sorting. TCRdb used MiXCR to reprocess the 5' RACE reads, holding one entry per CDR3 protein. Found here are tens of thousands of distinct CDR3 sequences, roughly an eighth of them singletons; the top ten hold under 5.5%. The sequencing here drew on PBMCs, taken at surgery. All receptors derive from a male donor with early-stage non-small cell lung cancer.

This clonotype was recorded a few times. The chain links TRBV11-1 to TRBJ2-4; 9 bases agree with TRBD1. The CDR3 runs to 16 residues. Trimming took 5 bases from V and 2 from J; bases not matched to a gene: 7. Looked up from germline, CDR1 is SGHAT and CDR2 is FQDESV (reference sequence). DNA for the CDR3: TGTGCCAGCAGCGGGGGGACAGGGCTGACCAAAAACATTCAGTACTTC. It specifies CASSGGTGLTKNIQYF.

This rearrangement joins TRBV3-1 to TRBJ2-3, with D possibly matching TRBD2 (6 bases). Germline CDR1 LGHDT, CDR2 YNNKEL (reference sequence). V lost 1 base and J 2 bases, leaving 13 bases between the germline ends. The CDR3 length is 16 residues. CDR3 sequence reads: CASSQGRVPNTDTQYF. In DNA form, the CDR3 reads TGTGCCAGCAGCCAAGGGAGGGTTCCAAACACAGATACGCAGTATTTT.

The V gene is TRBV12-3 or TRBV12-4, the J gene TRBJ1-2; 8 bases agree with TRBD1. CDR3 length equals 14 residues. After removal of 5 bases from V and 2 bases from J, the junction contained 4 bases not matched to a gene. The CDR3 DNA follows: TGTGCCAGCAGTCGGGACAGGTCAAACTATGGCTACACCTTC. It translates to CASSRDRSNYGYTF.

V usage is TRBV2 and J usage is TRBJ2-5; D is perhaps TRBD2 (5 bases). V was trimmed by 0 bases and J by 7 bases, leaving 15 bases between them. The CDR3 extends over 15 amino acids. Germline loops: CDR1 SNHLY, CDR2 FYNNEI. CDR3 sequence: CASSEALRPEGTQYF. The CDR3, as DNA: TGTGCCAGCAGTGAAGCGCTGAGGCCTGAGGGGACCCAGTACTTC.

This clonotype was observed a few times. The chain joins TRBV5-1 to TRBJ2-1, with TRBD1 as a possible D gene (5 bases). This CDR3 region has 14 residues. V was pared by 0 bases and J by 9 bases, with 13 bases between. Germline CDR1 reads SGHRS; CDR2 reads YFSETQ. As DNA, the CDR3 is TGCGCCAGCAGCTTGGAGGGGCTATTGGGTGAGCAGTTCTTC. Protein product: CASSLEGLLGEQFF.

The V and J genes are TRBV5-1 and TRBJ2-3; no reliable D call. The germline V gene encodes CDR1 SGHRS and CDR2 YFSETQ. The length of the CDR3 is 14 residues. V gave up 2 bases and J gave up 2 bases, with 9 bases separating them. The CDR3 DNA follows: TGCGCCAGCAGCTTAGCCCAGCTCACAGATACGCAGTATTTT. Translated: CASSLAQLTDTQYF.

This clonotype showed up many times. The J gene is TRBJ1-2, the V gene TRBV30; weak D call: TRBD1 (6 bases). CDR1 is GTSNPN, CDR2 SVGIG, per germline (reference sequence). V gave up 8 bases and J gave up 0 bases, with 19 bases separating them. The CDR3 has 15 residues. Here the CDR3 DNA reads TGTGCCGGTCAGGACAGTGCCTGGACTAACTATGGCTACACCTTC. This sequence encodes CAGQDSAWTNYGYTF.

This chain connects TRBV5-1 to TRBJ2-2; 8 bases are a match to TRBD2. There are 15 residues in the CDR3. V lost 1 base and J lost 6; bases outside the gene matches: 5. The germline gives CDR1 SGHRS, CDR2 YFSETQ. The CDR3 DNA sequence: TGCGCCAGCAGCTTGAGCGGGAGTGGCCCCGGGGAGCTGTTTTTT. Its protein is CASSLSGSGPGELFF.

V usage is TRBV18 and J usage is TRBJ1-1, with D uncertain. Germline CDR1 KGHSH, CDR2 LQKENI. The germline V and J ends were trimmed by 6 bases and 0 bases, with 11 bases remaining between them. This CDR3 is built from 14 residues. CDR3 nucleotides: TGTGCCAGCTCTATGGGGTCCCTGAACACTGAAGCTTTCTTT. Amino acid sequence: CASSMGSLNTEAFF.

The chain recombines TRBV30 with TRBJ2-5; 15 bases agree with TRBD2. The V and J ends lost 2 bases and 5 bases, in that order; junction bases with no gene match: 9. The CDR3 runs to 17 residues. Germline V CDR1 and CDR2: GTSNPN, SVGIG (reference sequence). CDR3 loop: CAWSLGTSGGRGETQYF. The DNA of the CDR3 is TGTGCCTGGAGTCTCGGGACTAGCGGGGGGAGAGGGGAGACCCAGTACTTC.

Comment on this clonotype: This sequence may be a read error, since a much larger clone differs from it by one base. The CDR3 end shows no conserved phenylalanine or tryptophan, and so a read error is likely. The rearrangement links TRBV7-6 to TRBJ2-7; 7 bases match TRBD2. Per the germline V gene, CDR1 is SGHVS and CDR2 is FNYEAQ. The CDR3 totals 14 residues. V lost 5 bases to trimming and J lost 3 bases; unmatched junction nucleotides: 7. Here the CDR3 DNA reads TGTGCCAGCAGCCTCGGCGGGGAGGGCTACGAGCAGTACTTA. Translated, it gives CASSLGGEGYEQYL.

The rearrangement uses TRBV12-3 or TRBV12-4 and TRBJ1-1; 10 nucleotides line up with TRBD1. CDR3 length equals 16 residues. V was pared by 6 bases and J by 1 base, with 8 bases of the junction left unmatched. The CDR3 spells CASSPDRGPANTEAFF. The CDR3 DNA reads TGTGCCAGCAGCCCAGACAGGGGGCCCGCGAACACTGAAGCTTTCTTT.

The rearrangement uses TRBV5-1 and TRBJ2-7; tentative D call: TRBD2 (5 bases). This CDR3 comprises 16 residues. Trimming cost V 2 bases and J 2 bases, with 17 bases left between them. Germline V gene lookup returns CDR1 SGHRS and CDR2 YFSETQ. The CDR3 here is CASSLTDSPGTYEQYF. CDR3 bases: TGCGCCAGCAGCTTAACCGACTCCCCCGGGACCTACGAGCAGTACTTC.

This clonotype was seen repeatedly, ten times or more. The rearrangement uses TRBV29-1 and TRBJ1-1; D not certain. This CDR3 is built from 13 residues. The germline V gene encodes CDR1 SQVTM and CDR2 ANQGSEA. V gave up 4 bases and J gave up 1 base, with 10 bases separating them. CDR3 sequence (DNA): TGCAGCGTTGCCTGGGCTGAGAACACTGAAGCTTTCTTT. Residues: CSVAWAENTEAFF.

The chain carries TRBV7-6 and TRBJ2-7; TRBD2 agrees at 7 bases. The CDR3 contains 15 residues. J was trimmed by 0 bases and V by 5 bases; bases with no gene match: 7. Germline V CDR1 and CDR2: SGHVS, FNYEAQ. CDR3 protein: CASSARAGVSYEQYF. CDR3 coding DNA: TGTGCCAGCAGCGCCCGTGCGGGGGTCTCCTACGAGCAGTACTTC.

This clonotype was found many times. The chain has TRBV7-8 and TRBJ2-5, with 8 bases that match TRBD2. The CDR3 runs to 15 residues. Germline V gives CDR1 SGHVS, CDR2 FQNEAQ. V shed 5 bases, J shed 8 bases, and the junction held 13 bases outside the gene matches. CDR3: CASSPTGGASGTQYF. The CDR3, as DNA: TGTGCCAGCAGCCCAACGGGGGGGGCTAGTGGAACCCAGTACTTC.

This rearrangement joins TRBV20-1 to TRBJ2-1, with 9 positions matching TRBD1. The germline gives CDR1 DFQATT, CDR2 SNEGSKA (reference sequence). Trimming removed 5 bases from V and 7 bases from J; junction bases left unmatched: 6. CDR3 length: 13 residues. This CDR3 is CSAPGTGWNEQFF. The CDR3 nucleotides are TGCAGTGCTCCCGGGACAGGGTGGAATGAGCAGTTCTTC.

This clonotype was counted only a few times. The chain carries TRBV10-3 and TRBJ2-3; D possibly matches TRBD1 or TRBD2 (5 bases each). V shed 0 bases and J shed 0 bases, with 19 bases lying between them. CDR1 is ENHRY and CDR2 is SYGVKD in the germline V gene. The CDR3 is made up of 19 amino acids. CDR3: CAISESNLSRGRSTDTQYF. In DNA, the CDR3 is TGTGCCATCAGTGAGTCAAACCTAAGCCGGGGCAGGAGCACAGATACGCAGTATTTT.

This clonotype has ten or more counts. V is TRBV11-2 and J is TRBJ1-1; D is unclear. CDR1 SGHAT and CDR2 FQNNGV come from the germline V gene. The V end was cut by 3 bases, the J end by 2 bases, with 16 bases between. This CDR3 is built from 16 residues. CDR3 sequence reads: CASSFLLEPGNTEAFF. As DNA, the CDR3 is TGTGCCAGCAGCTTTTTACTAGAACCTGGAAACACTGAAGCTTTCTTT.

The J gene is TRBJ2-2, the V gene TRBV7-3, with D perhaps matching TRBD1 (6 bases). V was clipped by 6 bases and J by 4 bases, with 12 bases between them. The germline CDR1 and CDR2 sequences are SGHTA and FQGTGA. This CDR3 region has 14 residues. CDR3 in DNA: TGTGCCAGCAGGTTGGACAGATCCACCGGGGAGCTGTTTTTT. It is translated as CASRLDRSTGELFF.

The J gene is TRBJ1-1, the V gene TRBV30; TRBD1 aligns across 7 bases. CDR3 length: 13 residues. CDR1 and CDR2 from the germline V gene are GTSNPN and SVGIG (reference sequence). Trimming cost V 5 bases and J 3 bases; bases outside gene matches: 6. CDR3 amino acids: CAWAPGTDTEAFF. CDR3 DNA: TGTGCCTGGGCCCCTGGGACAGACACTGAAGCTTTCTTT.

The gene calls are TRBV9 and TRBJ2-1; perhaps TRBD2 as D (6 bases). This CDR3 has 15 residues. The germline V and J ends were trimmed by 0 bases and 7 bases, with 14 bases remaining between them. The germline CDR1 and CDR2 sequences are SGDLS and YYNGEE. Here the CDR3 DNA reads TGTGCCAGCAGCGTAGTAGGAGGGAGAGGGAATGAGCAGTTCTTC. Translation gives CASSVVGGRGNEQFF.

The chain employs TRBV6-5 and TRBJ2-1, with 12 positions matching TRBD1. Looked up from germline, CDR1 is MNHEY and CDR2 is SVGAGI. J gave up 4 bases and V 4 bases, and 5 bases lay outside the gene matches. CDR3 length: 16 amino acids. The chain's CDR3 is CASSSGTGGGYNEQFF. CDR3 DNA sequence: TGTGCCAGCAGTTCCGGGACAGGGGGCGGTTACAATGAGCAGTTCTTC.

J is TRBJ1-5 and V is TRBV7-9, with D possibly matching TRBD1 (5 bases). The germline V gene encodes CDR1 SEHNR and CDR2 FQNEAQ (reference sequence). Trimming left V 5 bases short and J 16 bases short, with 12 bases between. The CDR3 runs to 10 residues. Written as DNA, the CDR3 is TGTGCCAGCAGCCACCGGGACTTACATTTT. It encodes CASSHRDLHF.

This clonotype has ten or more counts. DNA for the CDR3: TGTGCCAGCAGCTTAGGGGGGCCTGGCTACACCTTC. This encodes CASSLGGPGYTF. This sequence joins TRBV7-2 and TRBJ1-2; TRBD1 is a possible D gene (6 bases). Trimming took off 1 base at V and 7 bases at J, with 7 bases between the two ends. Germline V gives CDR1 SGHTA, CDR2 FQGNSA. CDR3 length equals 12 residues.

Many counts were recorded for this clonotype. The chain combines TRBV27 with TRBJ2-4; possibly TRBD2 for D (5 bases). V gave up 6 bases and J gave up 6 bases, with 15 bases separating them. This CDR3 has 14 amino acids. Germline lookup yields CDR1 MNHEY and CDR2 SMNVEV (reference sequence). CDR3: CASRPGVYGNIQYF. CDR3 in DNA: TGTGCCAGCAGACCCGGGGTGTATGGAAACATTCAGTACTTC.